The following is a TCR beta chain sequence with its context. Its antigen is not identified. The CDR3 extends over 15 amino acids. Germline loops: CDR1 SGHDN, CDR2 FVKESK. One entry per CDR3 protein, without DNA, is what TCRdb gives after re-calling the 5' RACE reads. The clone table shows some 440,000 distinct CDR3 sequences, with the ten largest holding around 1.4%. The entry originates in a study of T cells expressing NK-cell markers. Study background: Seven of the eight sequenced donors were HCMV-seropositive; one was seronegative.

Findings and limits, study-wide: About 1.0-8% of CD8+ T cells in over five donors belonged to dominant NKG2C+ clonotypes. Leadership of the CD3+CD56-NKG2C+ fraction also belonged to these clonotypes in a handful of donors. Specificity for HCMV among expanded NKG2C+ T cell clones was not established.

The origin of this receptor is a woman aged 45-65 years in good health. Input material: blood T cells: a sorted CD56 or NKG2C T cell subset, CD4+ or CD8+ T cells, or bulk PBMC T cells (not recorded which). V and J are TRBV14 and TRBJ2-5; absent DNA, TCRdb's TRBD1 call cannot be checked. CDR3 residues: CASSQFRGIQETQYF.